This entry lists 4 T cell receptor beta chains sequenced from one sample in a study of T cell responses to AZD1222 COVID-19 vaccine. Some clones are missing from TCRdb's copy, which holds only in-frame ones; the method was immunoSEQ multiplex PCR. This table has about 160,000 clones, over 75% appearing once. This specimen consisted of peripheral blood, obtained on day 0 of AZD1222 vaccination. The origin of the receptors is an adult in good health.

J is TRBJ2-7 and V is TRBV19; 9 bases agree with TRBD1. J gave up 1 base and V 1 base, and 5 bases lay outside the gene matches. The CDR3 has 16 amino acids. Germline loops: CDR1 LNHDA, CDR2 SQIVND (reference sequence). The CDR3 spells CASSIGMGTGSYEQYF. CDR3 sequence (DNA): TGTGCCAGTAGTATAGGGATGGGGACAGGGTCCTACGAGCAGTACTTC.

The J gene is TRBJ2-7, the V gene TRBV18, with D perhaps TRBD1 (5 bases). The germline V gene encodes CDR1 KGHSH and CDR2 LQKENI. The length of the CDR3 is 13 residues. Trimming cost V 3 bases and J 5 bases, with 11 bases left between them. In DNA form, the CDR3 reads TGTGCCAGCTCACCCCCAGGGTTCCACGAGCAGTACGTC. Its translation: CASSPPGFHEQYV.

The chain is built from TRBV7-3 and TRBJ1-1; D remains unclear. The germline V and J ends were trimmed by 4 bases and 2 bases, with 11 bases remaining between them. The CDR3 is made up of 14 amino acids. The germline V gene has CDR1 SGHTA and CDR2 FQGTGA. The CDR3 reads CASSSRVRNTEAFF. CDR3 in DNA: TGTGCCAGCAGCTCCCGGGTCCGAAACACTGAAGCTTTCTTT.

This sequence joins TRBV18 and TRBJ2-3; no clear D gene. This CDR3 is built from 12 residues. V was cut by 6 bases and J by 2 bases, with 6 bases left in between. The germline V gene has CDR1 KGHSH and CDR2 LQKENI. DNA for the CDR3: TGTGCCAGCTCCCCAGACACAGATACGCAGTATTTT. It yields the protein CASSPDTDTQYF.